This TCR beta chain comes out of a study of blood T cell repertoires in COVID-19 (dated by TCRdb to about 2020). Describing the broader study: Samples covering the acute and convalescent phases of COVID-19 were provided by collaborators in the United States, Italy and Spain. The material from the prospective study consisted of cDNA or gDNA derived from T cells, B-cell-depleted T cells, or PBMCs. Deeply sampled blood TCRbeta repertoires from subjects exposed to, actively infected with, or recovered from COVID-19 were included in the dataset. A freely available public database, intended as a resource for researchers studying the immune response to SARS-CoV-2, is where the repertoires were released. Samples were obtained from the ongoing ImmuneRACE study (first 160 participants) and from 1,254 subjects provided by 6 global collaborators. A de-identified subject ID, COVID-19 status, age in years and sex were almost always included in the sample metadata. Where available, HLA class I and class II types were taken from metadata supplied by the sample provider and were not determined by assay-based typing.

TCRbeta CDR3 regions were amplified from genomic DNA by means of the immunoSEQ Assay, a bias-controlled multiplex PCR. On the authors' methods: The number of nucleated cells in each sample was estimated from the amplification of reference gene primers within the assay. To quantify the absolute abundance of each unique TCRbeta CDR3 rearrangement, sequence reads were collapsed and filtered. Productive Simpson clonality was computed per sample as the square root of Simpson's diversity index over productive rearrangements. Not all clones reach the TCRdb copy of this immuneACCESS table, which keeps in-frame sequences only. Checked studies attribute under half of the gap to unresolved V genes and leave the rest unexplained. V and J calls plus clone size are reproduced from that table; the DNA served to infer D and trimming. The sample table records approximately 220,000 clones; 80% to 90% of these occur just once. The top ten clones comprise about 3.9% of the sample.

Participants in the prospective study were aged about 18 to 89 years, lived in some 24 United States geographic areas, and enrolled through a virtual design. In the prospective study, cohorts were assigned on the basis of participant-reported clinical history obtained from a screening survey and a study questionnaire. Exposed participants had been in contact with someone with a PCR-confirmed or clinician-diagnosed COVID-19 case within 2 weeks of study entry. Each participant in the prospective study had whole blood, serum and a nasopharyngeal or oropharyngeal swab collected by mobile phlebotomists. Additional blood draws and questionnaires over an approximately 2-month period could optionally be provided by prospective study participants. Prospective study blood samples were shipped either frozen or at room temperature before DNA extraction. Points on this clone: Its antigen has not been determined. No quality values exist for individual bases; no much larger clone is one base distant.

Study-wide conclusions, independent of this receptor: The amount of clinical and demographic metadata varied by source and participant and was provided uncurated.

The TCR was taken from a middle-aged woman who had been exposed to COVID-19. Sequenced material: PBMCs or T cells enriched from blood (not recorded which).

The CDR3 reads CASGRGHAGTSGGAIDTQYF. In nucleotides, the sequence is TGTGCTAGTGGCCGGGGTCATGCCGGGACTAGCGGGGGGGCAATAGATACGCAGTATTTT. Here the chain combines TRBV12-5 and TRBJ2-3, with TRBD2 identical over 16 junction bases. Trimmed from V: 6 bases; trimmed from J: 5 bases; junction bases lacking a gene match: 17. The CDR3 starts with the cysteine, ends with the phenylalanine, and has 20 residues. Solely the CDR3 DNA is kept, with 60 bases framed from the first base. Taken from the germline V gene, the CDR1 and CDR2 loops are LGHNT and FRNRAP.